The sequence of this T cell receptor (beta chain) was determined in a study of chemoradiotherapy in HPV16-positive cancers. Turning to this clone: Its matching antigen is unknown.

Clones were read by immunoSEQ multiplex PCR, and TCRdb kept only the in-frame ones, dropping some. The sample has some 13,000 clones; around 86% are singletons. Study-wide points: Candidate HPV-specific clones and E7-related TCR motifs grew in tumor during treatment.

The sample consisted of blood, taken from a patient who underwent chemoradiotherapy. This TCR was recovered from a human donor with HPV-associated anogenital cancer.

The CDR3 here is CASSQDSVLERSKQYF. The CDR3 coding sequence is TGCGCCAGCAGCCAAGATAGCGTTTTGGAGCGGAGTAAGCAGTATTTT. The chain uses TRBV4-1 and TRBJ2-3, with a weak D call TRBD2 (5 bases). The CDR3 runs to 16 residues. Germline V gene lookup returns CDR1 MGHRA and CDR2 YSYEKL. V lost 0 bases and J 11 bases, leaving 21 bases between the germline ends.